The present entry profiles one T cell receptor (beta chain) with its context. Its antigen is still unknown. No base qualities exist here, and no much larger clone lies one base off it. The source of the sample is a study of cytomegalovirus exposure and HLA in healthy donors (dated by TCRdb to about 2017). Regarding the research as a whole: An earlier analysis of roughly 570 of the donors reported 276 Gb of sequence data and 90 million to 120 million unique TCR beta sequences obtained from about 179 million T cells. About 280 gigabases of sequencing data and roughly 81 million unique TCR sequences made up an early release that covered fewer than 650 HLA-typed donors. Of the approximately 400 genotyped donors, approximately 81% were placed in the genetic ancestry cluster associated with self-reported Caucasian donors. The study aimed to test whether cataloging public T cell receptors could reveal signatures of past pathogen exposure. The study profiled the T cell repertoires of 500 to 800 subjects by immunosequencing and related them to cytomegalovirus serostatus. Along with the approximately 620-subject first cohort, a separate validation cohort of about 110 different subjects was used. High-throughput TCR immunosequencing, statistical association of individual TCRs with disease status, and machine learning were combined to predict cytomegalovirus infection status. To study patterns of TCR occurrence, a later analysis re-analyzed previously published TCR beta repertoires from just over 650 donors and added high-resolution HLA genotyping. Rather than drawing on any new phenotypic data, the later analysis identified candidate immune exposures from TCR beta sequences and the way those sequences occurred across donors. An earlier analysis of several hundred of the donors applied high-throughput TCR beta sequencing to assess whether each TCR beta V gene segment acted as functional or pseudogenic. Donor age, sex, ethnicity and CMV serostatus were compiled alongside the repertoire data. In a later genetic analysis, genome-wide SNP genotypes for about three fifths of the roughly 670 donors were used, and that subset was treated as a discovery cohort. All discovery cohort repertoires had been generated on a single sequencing platform. HLA typing included class I and class II loci at four-digit resolution. Typing coverage varied by locus: roughly 620-640 donors for A, B, C, DRB1 and DQB1; approximately 520 for DQA1; approximately 570 for DPA1; roughly 450 for DPB1. A handful of DR-DQ haplotypes were treated as single units for association and clustering because of strong linkage in the cohort. On average, 235,054 unique TCR beta nucleotide sequences were sequenced per donor among 398 genotyped donors of the cohort, with roughly 18% of those sequences being non-productive.

Spanning cysteine to phenylalanine, the CDR3 consists of 15 amino acids. Only the CDR3 region is kept as DNA, spanning 45 bases read in frame from base 1. The V end gives up 2 bases and the J end 5 bases, leaving 6 bases in the junction not matched to a gene. Based on the germline V gene, the CDR1 and CDR2 sequences are SGDLS and YYNGEE. Broad study findings and their caveats: In a later genetic analysis, fewer N-insertions in productive TCRs were reported among donors in an Asian-associated ancestry cluster than the roughly 700-donor mean. A total of fewer than 200 TCR beta chains were listed by the study as associated with cytomegalovirus. According to a later analysis, TCR association rates differed among HLA loci, with DRB1 alleles showing the most associated TCRs and HLA-C alleles showing the fewest. A later analysis found that HLA-associated TCR beta chains were more clonally expanded and had lower generation probabilities than equally common non-associated chains. The cohort was sequenced for TCR beta chains only, and without alpha or paired-chain data the features that could be detected were limited. Some IMGT-functional V segments, including TRBV6-2 and TRBV6-3, could not be told apart with the 87-base-pair reads, so those segments were excluded. The sequencing pipeline was judged likely to have produced a cluster of highly shared sequence variants as a technical artifact. In vitro tests confirmed that a few of the cytomegalovirus-associated TCR beta chains recognize cytomegalovirus antigens. The authors suggested that the approach could potentially be extended to other disease states and immunological phenotypes. A later analysis associated 15,000 to 20,000 TCR beta sequences with specific HLA alleles at a false discovery rate of 0.05. Because HLA typing was missing for some donors at each locus, association tests included only the typed subset. Broadly in line with IMGT annotations, most TCR beta V segments showed up in productive rearrangements about 87% or about 30% of the time in an earlier analysis of some 590 of the donors. An association between a missense DCLRE1C variant and V-gene and J-gene trimming of TCR beta chains was found in a later genetic analysis and replicated in an independent cohort. Cytomegalovirus status was reported to be diagnosed by the classifier with high specificity and sensitivity in both the original and validation cohorts. While some public TCRs were present in many individuals, most TCR sequences turned up only very rarely across donors. Assigning TCR associations to individual alleles was difficult when HLA alleles, especially DR and DQ, strongly co-occurred. CMV serostatus was the only immune exposure information available for the cohort. The earlier analysis of approximately 560 of the donors excluded around 17 rarely observed V segments, including chromosome 9 orphons, because counts were too low. The presence/absence analyses assumed that sequencing depth was roughly uniform across donors, and that assumption may not be true. According to a later analysis, most CMV-associated TCR beta chains appeared to be HLA-restricted, and the HLA associations seemed to be driven largely by CMV exposure. A further reported finding was that TCR beta sequences accurately predicted the HLA-A and HLA-B alleles for most subjects in the first cohort. According to a later analysis, parvovirus B19, influenza, CMV and Epstein-Barr virus appeared linked to several top co-occurrence clusters. Linkage disequilibrium might explain the correlated functional status among segregating V segments, but an unknown experimental factor could not be ruled out.

In total, more than 500 healthy bone marrow donors made up the cohort. Cohort members were all nominally healthy when sampled, although unrecorded immune exposures were likely present. The donor was CMV seropositive and belonged to the group of more than 250 seropositive cohort members. Every donor gave a peripheral blood sample, and the peripheral blood mononuclear cells from that sample were used for TCR beta sequencing. The Qiagen DNeasy Blood Extraction Kit was used to extract genomic DNA from the blood cell samples. Library construction relied on the immunoSEQ multiplex PCR assay. For the multiplex PCR, a mixture combining 60 forward primers for TCR Vbeta segments and 13 reverse primers for TCR Jbeta segments was used. The CDR3 region of rearranged TCR beta genes was amplified from genomic DNA by a multiplex PCR assay. The amplified TCR beta libraries were sequenced on the Illumina HiSeq System as 87-base-pair reads. The study's processing was this. Across the 670 or so repertoires, a later analysis counted 80 million or so unique TCR beta chains, approximately 12 million of which were shared by at least two donors. To remove PCR and sequencing errors, raw reads were error-corrected and collapsed into unique sequences using a nearest-neighbor algorithm that merged closely related sequences. To assign V, D and J gene segments, CDR3 sequences were aligned to IMGT reference sequences. For a sequence to be retained, at least a six-nucleotide match to both a V gene segment and a J gene segment was required. Rearrangements were classified as productive when the CDR3 lacked stop codons and remained in frame with V and J, and all other rearrangements were classified as non-productive. Following IMGT convention, CDR3 was defined as the stretch from the second conserved V-encoded cysteine to the conserved J-encoded phenylalanine. In an earlier analysis of around 540 of the donors, sequences lacking an unambiguous match to a single V gene segment were excluded. An earlier analysis of under 750 of the donors called V segments functional above 56.7% productive rearrangements and segregating when the between-donor standard deviation exceeded 5%. A statistical classification framework was developed to diagnose cytomegalovirus status using the catalog of TCR beta chain sequences. In a later analysis, V and J genes were assigned by comparing TCR nucleotide sequences against IMGT/GENE-DB human TR gene sequences. In a later analysis, CDR3 sequences and most-parsimonious VDJ recombination scenarios were assigned using the TCRdist pipeline. In a later analysis, each TCR beta chain was defined by its CDR3 amino acid sequence together with its V-gene family, and reads lacking a unique V-gene family were excluded. To address suspected cross-contamination and a sequencing artifact, a later analysis removed a few hundred highly shared, low-generation-probability nucleotide sequences. A later analysis calculated a clonal expansion index for each public chain from normalized within-repertoire ranks of inferred template counts. In a later analysis, generation probabilities were computed using a VDJ recombination model fitted to out-of-frame rearrangements, and the results were checked against IGoR. In a later analysis, hypergeometric tests were used to score TCR-TCR, TCR-HLA and TCR-CMV co-occurrence, with a repertoire-size bias correction applied to TCR pairs. False discovery rates were estimated in a later analysis by permuting HLA or CMV assignments 20 times. In a later analysis, co-occurring TCRs were grouped using DBSCAN, with TCRdist sequence similarity added in when clustering inside HLA-allele-positive subsets. For co-occurrence clustering, repertoires with fewer than 30,000 or more than 120,000 public chains were excluded, along with about five repertoires with anomalous nucleotide sharing. The clones in this table, taken by TCRdb from immuneACCESS, are in-frame only. Not every clone is retained; where verified, under half of the shortfall comes from an unresolved V gene, and the cause of the rest is unknown. V and J calls and clone size are copied from that table; D and trimming were computed from the DNA. A total of approximately 190,000 clones appear in this sample, over 80% of them only once. The leading ten clones occupy roughly 6% of the sample.

This TCR came from a man aged 40-49 years in good health and CMV-seropositive. Recombination joined TRBV9 with TRBJ2-1; TRBD2 agrees with 8 junctional bases. The sequencing input was PBMCs. The CDR3 protein is CASSVSAGGNNEQFF. The bases read TGTGCCAGCAGCGTTTCTGCGGGGGGTAACAATGAGCAGTTCTTC.